This T cell receptor beta chain was captured by sequencing in a study of graft-versus-host responses after intestinal transplantation. About the study: Anti-thymocyte globulin induction was given to all recipients, followed by tacrolimus and steroids for roughly 3 years. Overall study results and limits: Recipient marrow held GvH clones, some first seen in ileum or blood. Allografts from individuals with graft-donor T cell macrochimerism displayed high graft-versus-host to host-versus-graft clonal ratios.

Method: immunoSEQ multiplex PCR; TCRdb's copy keeps in-frame clones and lacks some. The table has about 82,000 clones, 85% to 95% seen once. CDR1 and CDR2 from the germline V gene are SGDLS and YYNGEE. V was pared by 4 bases and J by 4 bases, with 6 bases of the junction left unmatched. CDR3 length equals 15 residues. Remarks on this clone: The antigen is undetermined.

This sequence originates from a human donor who was the organ donor for an intestinal transplant. The rearrangement links TRBV9 to TRBJ2-3, with 10 bases matching TRBD2. Source: unstimulated CD4+ T cells sorted from spleen or lymph node cells, taken before transplant. This CDR3 reads CASSRASGGPDTQYF. For the CDR3, the DNA is TGTGCCAGCAGCAGGGCTAGCGGGGGTCCAGATACGCAGTATTTT. Using reference TRBV9 and TRBJ2-3 for the parts outside the CDR3, the full variable domain is DSGVTQTPKHLITATGQRVTLRCSPRSGDLSVYWYQQSLDQGLQFLIQYYNGEERAKGNILERFSAQQFPDLHSELNLSSLELGDSALYFCASSRASGGPDTQYFGPGTRLTVL.